This TCR beta chain was recorded in a study of early T cells in non-severe SARS-CoV-2 infection. Looking at the study overall: Unsorted whole blood bulk RNA was sequenced, with unpaired chains.

Within the sample, this clonotype is medium-sized. As yet, its antigen is unknown. Study-wide results and caveats: VDJdb-based annotation leaned toward anti-spike CD8 responses and missed private and CD4 specificities.

One entry per CDR3 protein, called by TCRdb with MiXCR from the 5' RACE reads. The data contain roughly 10,000 distinct CDR3 sequences, about 4.9% of them singletons. The CDR3 covers 16 residues. In germline, CDR1 is SEHNR, CDR2 FQNEAQ (reference sequence). Trimming at V came to 7 bases and at J to 3 bases, leaving 10 bases not matched to a gene. The chain combines TRBV7-9 with TRBJ1-4; 8 nucleotides align to TRBD1. Sequenced: whole blood. The TCR originated in an adult who was a healthcare worker with PCR-confirmed SARS-CoV-2 infection or an uninfected control (not recorded which). The CDR3 is CASTGGRVSPNEKLFF. The CDR3 DNA reads TGTGCCAGCACAGGGGGCCGGGTTTCCCCTAATGAAAAACTGTTTTTT.